The clone carrying this T cell receptor beta chain was seen a few times. What it recognizes is unknown. Noted time point: patch test 2, 6 weeks after DPC sensitization. Treatment specified: therapeutic diphenylcyclopropenone sensitization with weekly scalp DPC. Unfractionated whole blood yielded the extracted total RNA. The source of the sample is a study of human T cells and chemical hapten exposure. For the study at large: From small differences in pooled library volume came most of the variation in per-sample TCR yields.

Broader study findings: With DPC sensitization, TCRs exceeding 1 in 1000 frequency showed no change.

The CDR3 is 13 amino acids. Germline CDR1 reads SGHTA; CDR2 reads FQGNSA. V gave up 1 base and J gave up 3 bases, with 7 bases separating them. TCRdb independently ran MiXCR on the RACE reads; one entry per CDR3 protein. The sample yields roughly 54,000 distinct CDR3 sequences, 7.5% to 10% seen once. The TCR was taken from a woman in her forties or fifties with alopecia areata. Some clones in this sample may be carry-over from other donors' samples. Specimen: whole blood, collected in connection with sensitization to the hapten diphenylcyclopropenone (DPC). This sequence joins TRBV7-2 and TRBJ2-7, with no clear D. The DNA for the CDR3 is TGTGCCAGCAGCTTAGGCCAAGACTACGAGCAGTACTTC. As protein: CASSLGQDYEQYF.